The 5 T cell receptor beta chains given below trace back to one sample, sequenced in a study of blood T cell repertoires in COVID-19. Data came from immunoSEQ multiplex PCR; TCRdb stores just in-frame clones and leaves some out. Of hundreds of thousands of clones in the sample, about nine tenths were seen once. Sequencing was done on a sample of PBMCs or T cells enriched from blood (not recorded which). These receptors were obtained from a woman aged 35 to 49 who had recovered from COVID-19.

The gene calls are TRBV7-6 and TRBJ2-1; 8 positions match TRBD2. The V segment lost 5 bases and the J segment 4 bases; nucleotides outside the gene matches: 4. Germline CDR1 and CDR2: SGHVS and FNYEAQ. There are 14 residues in the CDR3. Here the CDR3 DNA reads TGTGCCAGCAGCCGCGGGGGGACATACAATGAGCAGTTCTTC. Translation gives CASSRGGTYNEQFF.

The chain combines TRBV7-2 with TRBJ2-7; 15 positions agree with TRBD2. V dropped 0 bases and J dropped 2; count of bases not matched to a gene: 11. Per the germline V gene, CDR1 is SGHTA and CDR2 is FQGNSA. The CDR3 has 20 residues. CDR3: CASSLAGWGTSGRPTYEQYF. The CDR3, as DNA: TGTGCCAGCAGCTTAGCGGGGTGGGGGACTAGCGGGAGGCCTACCTACGAGCAGTACTTC.

The genes are TRBV5-4 and TRBJ2-5; D unresolved. Trimming pared 1 base from V and 0 bases from J, leaving 7 bases between. The CDR3 has 14 amino acids. Germline V gives CDR1 SGHNT, CDR2 YYREEE (reference sequence). The CDR3 DNA is TGTGCCAGCAGCTTGCTGACAAACCAAGAGACCCAGTACTTC. Protein sequence: CASSLLTNQETQYF.

The chain is built from TRBV18 and TRBJ2-7; 8 positions match TRBD2. Germline values: CDR1 KGHSH, CDR2 LQKENI. The CDR3 length is 15 residues. Trimming cost V 2 bases and J 4 bases; bases outside gene matches: 7. The CDR3: CASSPSGGAAYEQYF. The CDR3 region has the DNA TGTGCCAGCTCACCATCCGGGGGGGCGGCGTACGAGCAGTACTTC.

This chain connects TRBV7-9 to TRBJ2-3; 9 bases align to TRBD2. V lost 4 bases and J lost 3; bases outside the gene matches: 8. Germline values: CDR1 SEHNR, CDR2 FQNEAQ (reference sequence). The CDR3 is 16 residues long. CDR3 loop: CASSSPERGATDTQYF. CDR3 in DNA: TGTGCCAGCAGCTCCCCCGAGCGGGGGGCAACAGATACGCAGTATTTT.